This TCR beta chain was identified in a study of type 1 regulatory T cells (dated by TCRdb to about 2021). About the study as a whole: The study characterized an in vitro protocol that generated a Tr1-enriched, alloantigen-specific CD4 T cell product named T-allo10. T-allo10 was being evaluated clinically in patients with hematological malignancies who were receiving allogeneic hematopoietic stem cell transplantation.

According to the description, T-allo10 cells that came from the donor were anergic, were specific for host alloantigens, and could carry out alloantigen-specific suppression. Its CDR3 holds 20 amino acids, cysteine through phenylalanine. Only the CDR3 portion is preserved as DNA: 60 bases, with reading frame beginning at the first base. As encoded in the germline V gene, CDR1 is SGHTA while CDR2 is FQGNSA. The V end gives up 4 bases and the J end 0 bases, leaving 11 bases in the junction not matched to a gene. Instrument on record: Illumina MiSeq. TCRdb passed the public sequencing reads through fastp at Q25 and MiXCR, retaining productive beta sequences. Rows are unified per CDR3 protein, each entry keeping the most common DNA and genes. Within this sample are around 62,000 distinct CDR3 sequences, with approximately 64% of them counted one time only. The ten largest clones add up to less than 8.5% of the sample.

With respect to this clonotype: No antigen is known for it. The record has no base qualities; no much larger clone is one base away.

What was sequenced was cultured T cells, either the whole culture or a sorted T cell fraction (not recorded which). The cell subset or site label, read with the paper, signifies: Tr1-enriched cell product generated in vitro against host alloantigens. In this chain, TRBV7-2 is recombined with TRBJ2-1, and TRBD2 aligns with 14 junction nucleotides. This clonotype was obtained from a human donor in good health. CDR3 sequence: CASSSPGLAGARSSYNEQFF. The DNA sequence is given as TGTGCCAGCAGCTCGCCGGGACTAGCGGGAGCCAGGAGCTCCTACAATGAGCAGTTCTTC.